The 16 T cell receptor beta chains below come from one sample, sequenced in a study of graft-versus-host responses after intestinal transplantation. Some clones are missing from TCRdb's copy, which holds only in-frame ones; the method was immunoSEQ multiplex PCR. The sample yields fewer than 100,000 clones, 86% seen once. The sample here was PBMCs, taken 255 days after intestinal transplant. The receptors originated from a human patient who received an intestinal transplant, so some T cells may come from the graft donor.

With regard to this clone: Without the conserved terminal phenylalanine or tryptophan, this CDR3 likely stems from a read error. The chain has TRBV4-3 and TRBJ1-2; D call uncertain. V shed 1 base and J shed 0 bases, with 9 bases lying between them. The length of the CDR3 is 15 residues. Germline V gene data show CDR1 as LGHNA and CDR2 as YSLEER. In DNA, the CDR3 is TGCGCCAGCAGCCAAGGGGCAGGAGCTAACTATGGCTACACCCTC. Its protein is CASSQGAGANYGYTL.

This clone was seen a handful of times. This chain links TRBV10-3 with TRBJ2-7; 7 bases are a match to TRBD1. Looked up from germline, CDR1 is ENHRY and CDR2 is SYGVKD. The CDR3 is 13 amino acids. Germline trimming cut 7 bases from V and 6 bases from J; bases unmatched to any gene: 9. CDR3 nucleotide sequence: TGTGCCATCAACAATCTACAGGGGAGCGAGCAGTACTTC. Translation gives CAINNLQGSEQYF.

The chain has TRBV2 and TRBJ2-3, with D tentatively TRBD2 (5 bases). Deletions cut 8 bases from V and 3 bases from J, with 27 bases between. From germline, CDR1 is SNHLY and CDR2 FYNNEI. This CDR3 comprises 18 residues. CDR3 DNA sequence: TGTGCCAGCCTTCGACCTAGGAGGAGGCCCGATGGGACAGATACGCAGTATTTT. This gives the protein CASLRPRRRPDGTDTQYF. Based on the CDR3 plus reference TRBV2 and TRBJ2-3, the full variable domain is EPEVTQTPSHQVTQMGQEVILRCVPISNHLYFYWYRQILGQKVEFLVSFYNNEISEKSEIFDDQFSVERPDGSNFTLKIRSTKLEDSAMYFCASLRPRRRPDGTDTQYFGPGTRLTVL.

The chain is built from TRBV27 and TRBJ2-7; 10 bases fit TRBD1. CDR3 size: 14 residues. V gave up 10 bases and J gave up 7 bases; unmatched junction bases: 13. Germline V gene sequence: CDR1 MNHEY, CDR2 SMNVEV (reference sequence). CDR3 loop: CATGMTGGGGEQYF. CDR3 coding DNA: TGTGCCACCGGTATGACAGGGGGCGGAGGGGAGCAGTACTTC.

V usage is TRBV5-1 and J usage is TRBJ2-2; D tentatively fits TRBD1 or TRBD2 (6 bases each). Deletions cut 6 bases from V and 5 bases from J, with 14 bases between. CDR3 size: 14 residues. Looked up from germline, CDR1 is SGHRS and CDR2 is YFSETQ. Here the CDR3 DNA reads TGCGCCAGCACTCGGGAAGGGGGGACCGGGGAGCTGTTTTTT. Its protein is CASTREGGTGELFF.

The chain has TRBV5-4 and TRBJ1-2, with 8 positions matching TRBD1. V trimming: 2 bases; J trimming: 6 bases; junction bases outside the gene matches: 6. The CDR3 spans 14 residues. Germline CDR1 reads SGHNT; CDR2 reads YYREEE (reference sequence). CDR3 protein: CASSFQGARNGYTF. Here the CDR3 DNA reads TGTGCCAGCAGCTTCCAGGGGGCGAGAAATGGCTACACCTTC.

The V call is TRBV7-3, the J call TRBJ2-1, with TRBD1 identical over 8 bases. The CDR3 spans 15 residues. V lost 3 bases, J lost 7 bases, and 8 bases stayed unmatched. In germline, CDR1 is SGHTA, CDR2 FQGTGA. CDR3 coding DNA: TGTGCCAGCAGCTTTACCCCAGGGGGCCCGAATGAGCAGTTCTTC. Translated, it gives CASSFTPGGPNEQFF.

CDR3 region: CASGSYPGVLNTEAFF. The CDR3, as DNA: TGTGCTAGTGGTTCTTACCCAGGGGTTCTGAACACTGAAGCTTTCTTT. This rearrangement joins TRBV12-5 to TRBJ1-1, with a tentative D call TRBD1 (6 bases). V was clipped by 4 bases and J by 0 bases, with 15 bases between them. CDR1 and CDR2 from the germline V gene are LGHNT and FRNRAP. The CDR3 runs 16 residues.

On this clone itself: The sample holds other DNA sequences that translate to the same CDR3. The chain carries TRBV5-1 and TRBJ1-2; 8 positions agree with TRBD1. V shed 0 bases and J 6 bases; nucleotides not matched to a gene: 1. The CDR3 consists of 13 residues. Germline V gene lookup returns CDR1 SGHRS and CDR2 YFSETQ. In DNA form, the CDR3 reads TGCGCCAGCAGCTTGGGACAGGGGAATGGCTACACCTTC. Residues: CASSLGQGNGYTF.

This clone appeared a few times. J is TRBJ2-6 and V is TRBV5-1, with a tentative D call TRBD2 (7 bases). The ends were cut back, 7 bases at V and 2 bases at J, with 13 bases in the middle. Germline V lookup: CDR1 SGHRS, CDR2 YFSETQ. CDR3 length: 15 residues. The CDR3: CASDVGGAGANVLTF. The CDR3 DNA sequence: TGCGCCAGCGACGTAGGGGGGGCTGGGGCCAACGTCCTGACTTTC. The full variable domain, with the rest looked up from reference TRBV5-1 and TRBJ2-6, is KAGVTQTPRYLIKTRGQQVTLSCSPISGHRSVSWYQQTPGQGLQFLFEYFSETQRNKGNFPGRFSGRQFSNSRSEMNVSTLELGDSALYLCASDVGGAGANVLTFGAGSRLTVL.

This rearrangement joins TRBV9 to TRBJ2-1, with D unclear. This CDR3 region has 14 residues. Per the germline V gene, CDR1 is SGDLS and CDR2 is YYNGEE. Trimming removed 0 bases from V and 9 bases from J, with 13 bases in between. In nucleotides, the CDR3 is TGTGCCAGCAGCGTAGGAGCTTCCGGACCTGAGCAGTTCTTC. This encodes CASSVGASGPEQFF.

The rearrangement joins TRBV9 to TRBJ2-7; 7 positions match TRBD2. The J segment lost 3 bases and the V segment lost 4 bases, leaving 7 bases of the junction unmatched. The CDR3 totals 14 residues. Germline-derived CDR1 and CDR2 are SGDLS and YYNGEE. CDR3: CASSPVGGGYEQYF. The DNA of the CDR3 is TGTGCCAGCAGCCCCGTGGGCGGGGGCTACGAGCAGTACTTC.

This clone was recorded once. The gene calls are TRBV6-1 and TRBJ2-7; TRBD1 or TRBD2 may be the D gene (7 bases each). The germline V gene has CDR1 MNHNS and CDR2 SASEGT. This CDR3 is built from 14 residues. Trimming took 2 bases from V and 11 from J, leaving 19 bases between them. CDR3 residues: CASSESGGARVKYF. CDR3 bases: TGTGCCAGCAGTGAATCAGGGGGGGCCAGGGTGAAGTACTTC.

This sequence joins TRBV14 and TRBJ1-4, with TRBD1 as a possible D gene (6 bases). Trimming cost V 4 bases and J 8 bases, with 23 bases left between them. The CDR3 spans 17 residues. Germline V lookup: CDR1 SGHDN, CDR2 FVKESK. CDR3 residues: CASSPVSSGVLREKLFF. The CDR3 bases are TGTGCCAGCAGCCCAGTAAGTTCAGGGGTATTAAGAGAAAAACTGTTTTTT.

A word on this clone: The same CDR3 also results from other DNA sequences found in this sample. J is TRBJ2-3 and V is TRBV27; D gene unclear. CDR1 and CDR2 from the germline V gene are MNHEY and SMNVEV (reference sequence). Trimming shortened V by 3 bases and J by 5 bases, and 3 bases separated the two germline ends. The CDR3 has 11 amino acids. CDR3 sequence (DNA): TGTGCCAGCAGTTTGGGAGATACGCAGTATTTT. This codes for CASSLGDTQYF.

The V gene is TRBV10-2, the J gene TRBJ2-5, with D maybe TRBD1 (5 bases). The V end was cut by 4 bases, the J end by 1 base, with 13 bases between. The V gene's germline CDR1 is WSHSY and CDR2 SAAADI. The CDR3 has 15 amino acids. CDR3 amino acids: CASSAVGAAQETQYF. CDR3 DNA: TGCGCCAGCAGTGCCGTAGGGGCTGCCCAAGAGACCCAGTACTTC.